Shown below are 19 T cell receptor beta chains from a single sample sequenced in a study of CD8+CD57+ T cells in acquired aplastic anemia (dated by TCRdb to 2016 to 2018). The patients picked for sequencing were ones in whom flow cytometry had shown an expansion of CD8+CD57+ cells. Reads for this sample came from an Illumina HiSeq 2000. Genomic DNA was used as template for profiling of TCR beta VDJ combinations and CDR3 sequences. TCRdb's own reprocessing of the public reads used fastp at Q25 and MiXCR and kept productive beta chains. Here each entry gathers all rows of one CDR3 protein and keeps the most common genes and DNA. The sample contains under 500,000 distinct CDR3 sequences, less than 35% of them found a single time. The top ten constitute 0.75% to 0.95% of the sample. What was sequenced was sorted CD4+, CD8+, or CD8+CD57+ T cells (not recorded which) from PBMCs. Receptors originate from a human donor with aplastic anemia.

There are a few counts of this clonotype. The chain recombines TRBV9 with TRBJ2-5; D possibly corresponds to TRBD2 (5 bases). Germline assignment: CDR1 SGDLS and CDR2 YYNGEE. This CDR3 comprises 14 residues. Trimming stripped 0 bases from V and 3 bases from J, with 9 bases between. CDR3 DNA sequence: TGTGCCAGCAGCGTAGGACTATGGGAAGAGACCCAGTACTTC. Residues: CASSVGLWEETQYF.

The rearrangement links TRBV15 to TRBJ2-7; possibly TRBD1 or TRBD2 for D (5 bases each). The ends were cut back, 5 bases at V and 3 bases at J, with 14 bases in the middle. The CDR3 totals 14 residues. In germline, CDR1 is LNHNV, CDR2 YYDKDF (reference sequence). CDR3 loop: CATSGDGFYYEQYF. In DNA, the CDR3 is TGTGCCACCAGCGGGGACGGCTTCTACTACGAGCAGTACTTC.

This chain joins TRBV24-1 and TRBJ1-2; TRBD1 matches at 7 bases. CDR1 and CDR2 (germline): KGHDR, SFDVKD. The junction had 7 bases not matched to a gene; V was cut back by 3 bases and J by 4 bases. The CDR3 consists of 15 residues. The CDR3 region is CATSDLTSGGYGYTF. In nucleotides, the CDR3 is TGTGCCACCAGTGATCTAACTTCAGGGGGCTATGGCTACACCTTC.

This clonotype was seen at least ten times. The chain combines TRBV2 with TRBJ1-5, with no clear D. The CDR3 runs 15 residues. V gave up 6 bases and J gave up 0 bases, with 12 bases separating them. CDR1 is SNHLY and CDR2 is FYNNEI in the germline V gene. The CDR3 region has the DNA TGTGCCAGCAGACAAAGGACGGGTAGCAATCAGCCCCAGCATTTT. Its protein is CASRQRTGSNQPQHF.

This clonotype has just a few counts. The V call is TRBV5-1, the J call TRBJ2-3; no clear D gene. Trimming took 0 bases from V and 4 from J, leaving 12 bases between them. The CDR3 runs 15 residues. Germline CDR1 reads SGHRS; CDR2 reads YFSETQ. CDR3 coding DNA: TGCGCCAGCAGCTTGGAAGGCAGGATGGCAGATACGCAGTATTTT. Amino acid sequence: CASSLEGRMADTQYF.

The rearrangement links TRBV20-1 to TRBJ1-2; no reliable D call. Germline CDR1 reads DFQATT; CDR2 reads SNEGSKA (reference sequence). Trimming stripped 1 base from V and 6 bases from J, with 9 bases between. There are 12 residues in the CDR3. CDR3 sequence reads: CSARGGGNGYTF. CDR3 nucleotides: TGCAGTGCTAGAGGAGGAGGGAATGGCTACACCTTC.

The rearrangement links TRBV9 to TRBJ1-6; 10 bases align to TRBD1. Germline V gene lookup returns CDR1 SGDLS and CDR2 YYNGEE. V lost 7 bases and J lost 10; bases outside the gene matches: 11. The CDR3 runs 15 residues. CDR3 residues: CASRDRGGGGSPLHF. DNA for the CDR3: TGTGCCAGCCGGGACAGGGGTGGAGGAGGATCACCCCTCCACTTT.

This clonotype was seen a few times. One end of the junction is discordant with germline, which a read error may explain. This rearrangement joins TRBV11-2 to TRBJ1-1; the match to TRBD1 covers 8 bases. The CDR3 is 17 residues long. Germline V gives CDR1 SGHAT, CDR2 FQNNGV. The CDR3 nucleotides read TGTGCCAGCAGCTTAGGGGCAGGGGGCCCCTTGAACACTGAAGCTCTCTTT. Translating it yields CASSLGAGGPLNTEALF. Together with reference TRBV11-2 and TRBJ1-1, the CDR3 gives the full variable domain: EAGVAQSPRYKIIEKRQSVAFWCNPISGHATLYWYQQILGQGPKLLIQFQNNGVVDDSQLPKDRFSAERLKGVDSTLKIQPAKLEDSAVYLCASSLGAGGPLNTEALFGQGTRLTVV.

This clonotype was recorded at least ten times. This rearrangement joins TRBV7-3 to TRBJ1-1; TRBD1 matches 8 bases. Germline V lookup: CDR1 SGHTA, CDR2 FQGTGA. The CDR3 contains 15 residues. After removal of 2 bases from V and 1 base from J, the junction contained 3 bases not matched to a gene. The CDR3: CASSLGQGPNTEAFF. CDR3 nucleotides: TGTGCCAGCAGCTTAGGACAGGGACCGAACACTGAAGCTTTCTTT.

At least ten counts were recorded for this clonotype. This rearrangement joins TRBV6-1 to TRBJ2-7, with 11 bases aligning to TRBD2. The germline V gene encodes CDR1 MNHNS and CDR2 SASEGT. This CDR3 has 14 amino acids. V was pared by 6 bases and J by 1 base, with 2 bases of the junction left unmatched. CDR3 residues: CASRTSGTSYEQYF. In DNA, the CDR3 is TGTGCCAGCAGGACTAGCGGGACGTCCTACGAGCAGTACTTC.

This chain joins TRBV2 and TRBJ2-7; maybe TRBD1 (6 bases). Germline CDR1 SNHLY, CDR2 FYNNEI. Trimming took off 3 bases at V and 2 bases at J, with 8 bases between the two ends. CDR3 size: 13 residues. The CDR3 DNA reads as TGTGCCAGCAGTGACAGACAGGCCTACGAGCAGTACTTC. Translation gives CASSDRQAYEQYF.

This clonotype was seen at least ten times. The chain couples TRBV19 to TRBJ1-5; D gene unclear. The CDR3 runs to 13 residues. Trimming took off 1 base at V and 7 bases at J, with 8 bases between the two ends. Germline lookup yields CDR1 LNHDA and CDR2 SQIVND (reference sequence). DNA of the CDR3: TGTGCCAGTAGTATAGTAGGGAGCCAGCCCCAGCATTTT. It codes for CASSIVGSQPQHF.

This clonotype was observed a handful of times. The CDR3 bases are TGTGCCAGCAGTGGATGGGGGGCCGGGACTAATGAAAAACTGTTTTTT. Its protein is CASSGWGAGTNEKLFF. The chain links TRBV2 to TRBJ1-4, with D possibly being TRBD1 (6 bases). Germline loops: CDR1 SNHLY, CDR2 FYNNEI. Trimming left V 4 bases short and J 2 bases short, with 14 bases between. This CDR3 has 16 residues.

This clonotype has just a few counts. This chain links TRBV5-1 with TRBJ2-7, with 7 nucleotides matching TRBD2. V lost 1 base, J lost 3 bases, and 4 bases stayed unmatched. CDR1 and CDR2 (germline): SGHRS, YFSETQ. The CDR3 runs 14 residues. In DNA form, the CDR3 reads TGCGCCAGCAGCTTGCTAGCGGAGAACTACGAGCAGTACTTC. Its protein product is CASSLLAENYEQYF. The variable domain in full, with the rest retrieved from reference TRBV5-1 and TRBJ2-7, is KAGVTQTPRYLIKTRGQQVTLSCSPISGHRSVSWYQQTPGQGLQFLFEYFSETQRNKGNFPGRFSGRQFSNSRSEMNVSTLELGDSALYLCASSLLAENYEQYFGPGTRLTVT.

This clonotype was counted ten times or more. The CDR3 loop is CASSIPHSDTQYF. DNA for the CDR3: TGTGCCAGTAGTATACCACACTCAGATACGCAGTATTTT. The chain couples TRBV19 to TRBJ2-3; D is unresolved. This CDR3 comprises 13 residues. Germline CDR1 and CDR2: LNHDA and SQIVND (reference sequence). V was trimmed by 2 bases and J by 4 bases, leaving 7 bases between them.

The V gene is TRBV25-1, the J gene TRBJ2-7, with D perhaps TRBD1 (5 bases). CDR1 and CDR2 (germline): MGHDK, SYGVNS. Trimming took 1 base from V and 5 from J, leaving 9 bases between them. The CDR3 extends over 13 amino acids. The chain's CDR3 is CASSEFVTDEQYF. The CDR3 nucleotides are TGTGCCAGCAGTGAATTTGTGACAGACGAGCAGTACTTC.

There are many counts of this clonotype. The chain combines TRBV20-1 with TRBJ1-6, with a weak D call TRBD1 (5 bases). V shed 3 bases and J shed 5 bases, with 8 bases lying between them. This CDR3 has 13 amino acids. The germline CDR1 and CDR2 sequences are DFQATT and SNEGSKA (reference sequence). The CDR3 protein is CSASGGNNSPLHF. CDR3 nucleotides: TGCAGTGCTAGCGGGGGGAATAATTCACCCCTCCACTTT.

This clonotype was found many times. The V gene is TRBV4-3, the J gene TRBJ1-6, with a tentative D call TRBD1 (5 bases). Per germline, CDR1 LGHNA and CDR2 YSLEER. The CDR3 runs to 15 residues. Trimming left V 0 bases short and J 10 bases short, with 13 bases between. CDR3 DNA sequence: TGCGCCAGCAGCCAAGAGGGGGGAAAGAACTCACCCCTCCACTTT. Its translation is CASSQEGGKNSPLHF.

This chain links TRBV7-8 with TRBJ1-1; D unclear. V lost 2 bases, J lost 6 bases, and 16 bases lay in between. The germline CDR1 and CDR2 sequences are SGHVS and FQNEAQ. The CDR3 loop spans 15 amino acids. DNA of the CDR3: TGTGCCAGCAGCTTAAGGGCAGGTCCTAACGCTGAAGCTTTCTTT. The encoded protein is CASSLRAGPNAEAFF.